This T cell receptor (beta chain) was sequenced in a study of blood T cell repertoires in COVID-19. For the study at large: T cells, B-cell-depleted T cells, or PBMCs provided the cDNA or gDNA that served as material.

Germline assignment: CDR1 MNHEY and CDR2 SMNVEV (reference sequence). The V gene end was trimmed by 5 bases and the J gene end by 7 bases; junction bases not matched to a gene: 18. The CDR3 is 18 amino acids. Original processing notes: Amplification from reference gene primers served as the basis for estimated nucleated cell counts. Libraries were prepared by immunoSEQ multiplex PCR; TCRdb keeps only in-frame clonotypes and omits some of them. V, J and clone size are taken as reported in that table, and D and trimming were inferred from the DNA itself. The table records under 95,000 clones, around 82% of them present only once.

Sequences were obtained from peripheral blood. The J gene is TRBJ1-5, the V gene TRBV27; 9 nucleotides agree with TRBD1. The source is a woman of 80 years or more with acute or convalescent COVID-19. CDR3 in amino acids: CASSLRPDGTGKGQPQHF. Here the CDR3 DNA reads TGTGCCAGCAGTCTCCGACCTGACGGGACAGGGAAGGGGCAGCCCCAGCATTTT.